Shown below are 14 T cell receptor beta chains from a single sample sequenced in a study of OX40 agonist ivuxolimab in advanced cancers. Clones were read by immunoSEQ multiplex PCR, and TCRdb kept only the in-frame ones, dropping some. Among more than 30,000 clones listed, roughly three quarters were seen once. Sequenced material: CD4+ or CD8+ T cells sorted from blood, taken in a trial of the OX40 agonist ivuxolimab. These TCRs come from an adult with an advanced solid tumor such as melanoma, head and neck, liver or kidney cancer.

The rearrangement uses TRBV6-5 and TRBJ2-1, with 10 bases fitting TRBD2. CDR3 length: 16 residues. V shed 1 base, J shed 0 bases, and the junction held 0 bases outside the gene matches. Germline V gives CDR1 MNHEY, CDR2 SVGAGI. CDR3 in DNA: TGTGCCAGCAGTTACTTAGCGGGGGGCTCCTACAATGAGCAGTTCTTC. Protein sequence: CASSYLAGGSYNEQFF.

For the CDR3, the DNA is TGTGCCAGCTCACCACGACCAGGGGGGGACACTGAAGCTTTCTTT. It yields the protein CASSPRPGGDTEAFF. The chain carries TRBV18 and TRBJ1-1; TRBD1 aligns across 7 bases. V lost 1 base to trimming and J lost 3 bases; unmatched junction nucleotides: 5. Germline V lookup: CDR1 KGHSH, CDR2 LQKENI. The CDR3 spans 15 residues.

The rearrangement uses TRBV9 and TRBJ2-2; D possibly corresponds to TRBD1 (7 bases). Germline V gene data show CDR1 as SGDLS and CDR2 as YYNGEE. The CDR3 extends over 14 amino acids. V lost 6 bases to trimming and J lost 4 bases, with 13 bases between them. The CDR3 loop reads CASKGAGTTGELFF. The CDR3 bases are TGTGCCAGCAAGGGGGCGGGGACCACCGGGGAGCTGTTTTTT.

This chain links TRBV5-1 with TRBJ1-4; tentatively, D is TRBD1 (6 bases). Germline V CDR1 and CDR2: SGHRS, YFSETQ. The CDR3 length is 14 residues. Trimming shortened V by 7 bases and J by 4 bases, and 14 bases separated the two germline ends. CDR3 in DNA: TGCGCCAGCGGGTTTCAGGGGAGTAATGAAAAACTGTTTTTT. Translating gives CASGFQGSNEKLFF.

This clone was seen only once. This rearrangement joins TRBV7-9 to TRBJ2-7; D possibly corresponds to TRBD1 (6 bases). The V end lost 4 bases, the J end lost 3 bases, and 13 bases lay between the germline ends. CDR1 SEHNR and CDR2 FQNEAQ come from the germline V gene (reference sequence). This CDR3 contains 14 residues. Here the CDR3 DNA reads TGTGCCAGCAGCTCCCGGGACAAGTTCTACGAGCAGTACTTC. Its translation: CASSSRDKFYEQYF.

This chain joins TRBV29-1 and TRBJ2-5; 12 bases fit TRBD2. This CDR3 comprises 14 residues. V lost 4 bases to trimming and J lost 5 bases; unmatched junction nucleotides: 5. Per the germline V gene, CDR1 is SQVTM and CDR2 is ANQGSEA. CDR3 nucleotides: TGCAGCGTTGCCGGACTAGCGGGGTGGGAGACCCAGTACTTC. Its translation: CSVAGLAGWETQYF.

This clone was picked up a small number of times. The J gene is TRBJ1-6, the V gene TRBV28; D uncertain. The ends were cut back, 3 bases at V and 6 bases at J, with 6 bases in the middle. CDR3 length: 13 residues. CDR1 is MDHEN and CDR2 is SYDVKM in the germline V gene. This CDR3 reads CASSLDGNSPLHF. CDR3 nucleotide sequence: TGTGCCAGCAGTTTGGACGGTAATTCACCCCTCCACTTT.

The CDR3 here is CASSLPGQGLYEQYF. The CDR3 region has the DNA TGTGCCAGCAGTTTACCGGGACAGGGGCTCTACGAGCAGTACTTC. The V gene is TRBV7-9, the J gene TRBJ2-5; 10 bases match TRBD1. The tail of the sequence fits TRBJ2-7 better, so the J call may be wrong. Germline lookup yields CDR1 SEHNR and CDR2 FQNEAQ (reference sequence). The CDR3 loop spans 15 amino acids.

The V call is TRBV27, the J call TRBJ1-1; 8 bases align to TRBD1. The germline gives CDR1 MNHEY, CDR2 SMNVEV (reference sequence). The V and J ends lost 5 bases and 5 bases, in that order; junction bases with no gene match: 10. The CDR3 is made up of 15 amino acids. The CDR3 protein is CASSAIRQGTTEAFF. DNA of the CDR3: TGTGCCAGCAGTGCCATTCGACAGGGGACAACTGAAGCTTTCTTT.

The chain's CDR3 is CASSDAAGGPDTQYF. As DNA, the CDR3 is TGTGCCAGCAGTGACGCAGCGGGGGGGCCGGATACGCAGTATTTT. This chain joins TRBV6-4 and TRBJ2-3; 10 bases map to TRBD2. V dropped 2 bases and J dropped 6; count of bases not matched to a gene: 5. CDR3 length equals 15 residues. Germline values: CDR1 MRHNA, CDR2 SNTAGT.

This rearrangement joins TRBV28 to TRBJ1-2; 8 nucleotides align to TRBD1. With 4 bases clipped from V and 3 bases from J, the junction kept 7 bases outside the gene matches. Germline assignment: CDR1 MDHEN and CDR2 SYDVKM. The CDR3 extends over 15 amino acids. In nucleotides, the CDR3 is TGTGCCAGCAGTTCCGGACAGGGCCTCTACTATGGCTACACCTTC. This gives the protein CASSSGQGLYYGYTF.

The chain has TRBV6-7 and TRBJ1-5; unclear D gene. Being an ORF, TRBV6-7 has a function that is uncertain. The CDR3 totals 16 residues. V was clipped by 5 bases and J by 1 base, with 15 bases between them. As DNA, the CDR3 is TGTGCCAGCAGTACGCCGTCAGGACGGAGCAATCAGCCCCAGCATTTT. This encodes CASSTPSGRSNQPQHF.

V gene TRBV2 combines with J gene TRBJ2-1, with 10 bases fitting TRBD1. The CDR3 is made up of 15 amino acids. The trim removed 1 base at V and 8 bases at J, leaving 5 bases unmatched. Germline CDR1 SNHLY, CDR2 FYNNEI. CDR3 coding DNA: TGTGCCAGCAGTGAAGGGGACAGGGGTCCGGATGAGCAGTTCTTC. Translated: CASSEGDRGPDEQFF.

The V gene is TRBV18, the J gene TRBJ1-1, with unresolved D. Germline CDR1 is KGHSH and CDR2 is LQKENI. Trimming pared 4 bases from V and 1 base from J, leaving 7 bases between. The CDR3 loop spans 13 amino acids. CDR3 in amino acids: CASSLSQNTEAFF. The CDR3 DNA is TGTGCCAGCTCACTCTCCCAGAACACTGAAGCTTTCTTT.